This T cell receptor beta chain was documented in a study of T cell repertoires in ileal Crohn's disease. This CDR3 comprises 11 residues. CDR1 and CDR2 (germline): WSHSY, SAAADI. Germline trimming cut 8 bases from V and 11 bases from J; bases unmatched to any gene: 8. The sample's time point: proximal margin of the surgical specimen (macroscopically non-inflamed). Profiling relied on immunoSEQ multiplex PCR, and the TCRdb table lists in-frame clones only, not all of them. The sample has 4,000 to 5,000 clones, 72% seen once; the top ten hold around 9%. V gene TRBV10-2 combines with J gene TRBJ1-1, with 7 bases fitting TRBD1. The sequence came from an adult with Crohn's disease. Source material: ileal tissue. The chain's CDR3 is CASPRQGVAFF. In DNA, the CDR3 is TGCGCCAGCCCTCGGCAGGGGGTTGCTTTCTTT.